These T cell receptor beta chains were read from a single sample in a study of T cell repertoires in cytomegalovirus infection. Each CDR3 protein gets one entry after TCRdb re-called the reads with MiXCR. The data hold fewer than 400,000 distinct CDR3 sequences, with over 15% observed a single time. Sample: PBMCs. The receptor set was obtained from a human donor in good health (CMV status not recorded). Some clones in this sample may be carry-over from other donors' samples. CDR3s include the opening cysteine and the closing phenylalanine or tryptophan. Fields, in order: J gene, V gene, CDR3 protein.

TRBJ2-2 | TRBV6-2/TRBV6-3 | CASSERGRLNTGELFF
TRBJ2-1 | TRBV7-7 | CASSSDSHNEQFF
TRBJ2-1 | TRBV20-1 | CSAGAPFNEQFF
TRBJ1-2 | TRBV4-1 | CASSQVGVHGYTF
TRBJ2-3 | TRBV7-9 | CASSLPLRTSGRGDTQYF
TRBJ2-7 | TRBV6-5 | CASRVVGTTYEQYF
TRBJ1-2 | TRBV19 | CASSTTGGDGYTF
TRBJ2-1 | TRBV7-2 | CASSILLGLAGVEQFF
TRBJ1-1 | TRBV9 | CASSDRGPHTEAFF
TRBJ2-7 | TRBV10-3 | CAISETTRSSYEQYF
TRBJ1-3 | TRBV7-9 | CASSSGGVRNTIYF
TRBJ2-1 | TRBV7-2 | CASSLSRGEQFF
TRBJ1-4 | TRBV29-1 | CSAIGPVATNEKLFF
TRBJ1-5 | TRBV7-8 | CASSPTASYSNQPQHF
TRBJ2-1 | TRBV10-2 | CASSRVSSYNEQFF
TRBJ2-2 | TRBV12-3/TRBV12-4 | CASSTILQASGPNTGELFF
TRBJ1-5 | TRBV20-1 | CSARWGDQPQHF
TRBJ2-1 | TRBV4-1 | CASSQEPRERGDEQFF
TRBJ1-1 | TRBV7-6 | CASSLGRRKAFF
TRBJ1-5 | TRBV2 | CASRIYRDSNQPQHF
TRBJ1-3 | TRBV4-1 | CASTSRTGTVSGNTIYF
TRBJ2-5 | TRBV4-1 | CASSPAGKETQYF
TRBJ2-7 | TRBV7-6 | CASSSNHPGRRGDEQYF
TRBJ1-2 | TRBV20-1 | CSARDLSGFGGYTF
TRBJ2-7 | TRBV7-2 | CASSQAGAYYEQYF
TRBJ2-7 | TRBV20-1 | CSARDIAAGYEQYF
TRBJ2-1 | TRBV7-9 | CASSLSIYEQFF
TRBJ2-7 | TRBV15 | CATSREMGTGGWGSYEQYF
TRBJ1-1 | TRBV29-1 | CSVAGQGDTEAFF
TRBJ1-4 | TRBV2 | CASRTTGHEKLFF
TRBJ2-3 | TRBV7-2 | CASSGSAGASDTQYF
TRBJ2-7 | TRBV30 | CAWTPGHTYEQYF
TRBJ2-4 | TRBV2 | CASSERQGRNIQYF
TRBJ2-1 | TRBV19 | CASSMFGTGDNEQFF
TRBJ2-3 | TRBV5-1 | CASSSRQGSDTQYF
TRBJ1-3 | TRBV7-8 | CASRPDRRNTIYF
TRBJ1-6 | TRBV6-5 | CASTAGRIGSYNSPLHF
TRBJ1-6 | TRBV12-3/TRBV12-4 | CASSFGGRSPLHF
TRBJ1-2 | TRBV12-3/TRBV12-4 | CASSLGQGTYGYTF
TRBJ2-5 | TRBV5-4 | CASSIGQGETQYF
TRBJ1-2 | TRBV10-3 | CAISELNYGYTF
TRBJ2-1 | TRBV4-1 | CASSQGRTEAYNEQFF
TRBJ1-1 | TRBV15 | CATSRADRLNTEAFF
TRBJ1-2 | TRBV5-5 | CASSSYPGQGDYGYTF
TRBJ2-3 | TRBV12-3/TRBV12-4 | CASRSATDTQYF
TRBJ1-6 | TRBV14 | CASSQDPLPLHF